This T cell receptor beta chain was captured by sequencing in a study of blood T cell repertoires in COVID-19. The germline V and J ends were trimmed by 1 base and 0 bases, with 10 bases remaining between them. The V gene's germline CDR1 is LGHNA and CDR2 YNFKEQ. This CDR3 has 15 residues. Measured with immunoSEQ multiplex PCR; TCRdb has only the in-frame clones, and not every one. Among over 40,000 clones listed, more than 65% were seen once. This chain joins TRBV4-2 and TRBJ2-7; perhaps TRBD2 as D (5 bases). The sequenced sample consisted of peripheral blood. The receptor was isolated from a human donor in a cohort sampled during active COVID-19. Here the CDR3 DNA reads TGTGCCAGCAGCCAAGCGGCGGGTAGCTCCTACGAGCAGTACTTC. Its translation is CASSQAAGSSYEQYF.